This TCR beta chain emerged from a study of early T cells in non-severe SARS-CoV-2 infection. Study overall: Chains were not paired, and sequencing was done on bulk RNA from unsorted whole blood.

Individual cDNA molecules were tagged with unique molecular identifiers, the study reported. TCRdb called the 5' RACE reads again in MiXCR, with one record for every CDR3 protein. Seen here are about 22,000 distinct CDR3 sequences, around 3.3% observed once, and the top ten hold around 5.6%. Study findings and constraints: VDJdb matches were skewed toward anti-spike CD8 T cell responses.

Germline V gene lookup returns CDR1 GTSNPN and CDR2 SVGIG (reference sequence). Trimming cost V 1 base and J 8 bases, with 17 bases left between them. The CDR3 consists of 14 residues. This clonotype was counted many times. The target antigen is unknown. This sequence was found in an adult who was a healthcare worker with PCR-confirmed SARS-CoV-2 infection or an uninfected control (not recorded which). This rearrangement joins TRBV30 to TRBJ1-1; no clear D gene. What was sequenced was whole blood. The CDR3 here is CAWSAGSAIEEAFF. The CDR3 coding sequence is TGTGCCTGGAGTGCCGGGTCAGCCATAGAAGAAGCTTTCTTT.